These 27 T cell receptor beta chains were all obtained from the same sample, sequenced in a study of T cells after yellow fever vaccination. One entry per CDR3 protein results from TCRdb running MiXCR on the 5' RACE reads. The repertoire has around 310,000 distinct CDR3 sequences, around 4% of them found once; the top ten carry around a quarter. The starting material was PBMCs, obtained on the day of the yellow fever booster vaccination. The receptors derive from a man between 18 and 29 years old who received the YFV17D yellow fever vaccine.

This clonotype was picked up one time. The chain uses TRBV20-1 and TRBJ2-3; D is uncertain. Germline V lookup: CDR1 DFQATT, CDR2 SNEGSKA (reference sequence). This CDR3 is 10 amino acids long. V was shortened by 4 bases and J by 8 bases, with 7 bases between the two germline ends. Here the CDR3 reads CSATGRTQYF. The CDR3 DNA reads TGCAGTGCTACCGGTCGTACGCAGTATTTT.

This clonotype has more than one count but fewer than ten. V usage is TRBV5-4 and J usage is TRBJ1-1, with 7 bases lining up with TRBD1. Unmatched junction bases numbered 11, after V lost 4 bases and J lost 5 bases. The germline V gene has CDR1 SGHNT and CDR2 YYREEE (reference sequence). This CDR3 has 15 amino acids. The CDR3 coding sequence is TGTGCCAGCAGCCTAGCTACAGGGGAGAGGACTGAAGCTTTCTTT. Translated: CASSLATGERTEAFF.

This clonotype has more than one count but fewer than ten. The V call is TRBV29-1, the J call TRBJ1-2; D uncertain. Germline CDR1 SQVTM, CDR2 ANQGSEA. The CDR3 covers 12 residues. V was clipped by 7 bases and J by 1 base, with 10 bases between them. CDR3 coding DNA: TGCAGCGCAGGATCAATTAACTATGGCTACACCTTC. Its translation is CSAGSINYGYTF.

This clonotype was detected ten times or more. The V gene is TRBV7-3, the J gene TRBJ1-1, with 7 bases that match TRBD1. There are 14 residues in the CDR3. The V gene's germline CDR1 is SGHTA and CDR2 FQGTGA. Trimming took 1 base from V and 7 from J; bases not matched to a gene: 6. DNA of the CDR3: TGTGCCAGCAGCTTAATTTCAGGGGGTGGTGAAGCTTTCTTT. It is translated as CASSLISGGGEAFF.

This clonotype has more than one count but fewer than ten. This rearrangement joins TRBV29-1 to TRBJ2-7; D call uncertain. This CDR3 contains 14 residues. Trimming left V 0 bases short and J 6 bases short, with 15 bases between. CDR1 and CDR2 from the germline V gene are SQVTM and ANQGSEA. DNA for the CDR3: TGCAGCGTTGAAGATGGCAGGAACCCTCCCGAGCAGTACTTC. Its translation: CSVEDGRNPPEQYF.

This clonotype occurred many times. The junction differs from germline at one of its ends, possibly a read error. CDR3 sequence reads: CASSLETANTGELFF. The CDR3 nucleotides read TGTGCCAGCAGCTTAGAGACTGCGAACACCGGGGAGCTGTTTTTT. This chain uses TRBV5-1 with TRBJ2-2; no clear D. The CDR3 is 15 amino acids. CDR1 and CDR2 (germline): SGHRS, YFSETQ.

There are a few counts of this clonotype. The V gene is TRBV5-1, the J gene TRBJ2-1, with D perhaps given as TRBD1 or TRBD2 (6 bases each). The CDR3 totals 16 residues. V was trimmed by 0 bases and J by 10 bases, leaving 20 bases between them. Looked up from germline, CDR1 is SGHRS and CDR2 is YFSETQ. As DNA, the CDR3 is TGCGCCAGCAGCTTGGACCGCCGGGGGCGGCCCCCAGAGCAGTTCTTC. Residues: CASSLDRRGRPPEQFF. Full variable domain (outside the CDR3, taken from reference TRBV5-1 and TRBJ2-1): KAGVTQTPRYLIKTRGQQVTLSCSPISGHRSVSWYQQTPGQGLQFLFEYFSETQRNKGNFPGRFSGRQFSNSRSEMNVSTLELGDSALYLCASSLDRRGRPPEQFFGPGTRLTVL.

CDR3 bases: TGTGCCATCAGCCGAGGACTGGGGGAGACCCAGTACTTC. It translates to CAISRGLGETQYF. The rearrangement uses TRBV10-3 and TRBJ2-5, with TRBD2 as a possible D gene (5 bases). Deletions cut 6 bases from V and 5 bases from J, with 13 bases between. From germline, CDR1 is ENHRY and CDR2 SYGVKD. The CDR3 totals 13 residues.

The sample holds a few counts of this clonotype. The V and J genes are TRBV12-5 and TRBJ2-7, with 10 bases lining up with TRBD2. V trimming: 4 bases; J trimming: 0 bases; junction bases outside the gene matches: 9. This CDR3 is built from 17 residues. Germline V CDR1 and CDR2: LGHNT, FRNRAP. The CDR3 reads CASGWASGGPSSYEQYF. Here the CDR3 DNA reads TGTGCTAGTGGTTGGGCTAGCGGGGGCCCAAGCTCCTACGAGCAGTACTTC.

V is TRBV28 and J is TRBJ1-2, with unresolved D. The CDR3 is 14 amino acids. V was clipped by 6 bases and J by 5 bases, with 16 bases between them. Germline values: CDR1 MDHEN, CDR2 SYDVKM. The CDR3 nucleotides read TGTGCCAGCAGCACGAGCGGGTCCGGATATGGCTACACCTTC. It specifies CASSTSGSGYGYTF.

This clonotype was recorded many times. The gene calls are TRBV5-1 and TRBJ2-3; 7 bases align to TRBD1. Germline assignment: CDR1 SGHRS and CDR2 YFSETQ. The ends lost 0 bases at V and 4 bases at J; junction bases unmatched: 11. The CDR3 runs to 17 residues. The CDR3 DNA reads as TGCGCCAGCAGCTTGGCCGGGGACAGTGACACACCAGATACGCAGTATTTT. Translation: CASSLAGDSDTPDTQYF.

This clonotype has at least ten counts. The J gene is TRBJ2-7, the V gene TRBV20-1, with 10 bases lining up with TRBD2. The CDR3 is made up of 15 amino acids. Germline V gives CDR1 DFQATT, CDR2 SNEGSKA (reference sequence). Trimming at V came to 3 bases and at J to 7 bases, leaving 12 bases not matched to a gene. The CDR3 loop reads CSASLSGGARGEQYF. The CDR3 DNA is TGCAGTGCTAGTCTCAGCGGGGGGGCCCGGGGGGAGCAGTACTTC.

This sequence joins TRBV28 and TRBJ1-2; D not resolved. Trimming left V 8 bases short and J 8 bases short, with 6 bases between. The CDR3 runs 9 residues. Germline V gene sequence: CDR1 MDHEN, CDR2 SYDVKM. In nucleotides, the CDR3 is TGTGCCAGCGGGGAAGGCTACACCTTC. Protein product: CASGEGYTF.

This clonotype was picked up a small number of times. This chain connects TRBV23-1 to TRBJ1-2, with D possibly matching TRBD1 (5 bases). TRBV23-1 is recorded as an ORF, its role being uncertain. V lost 3 bases and J 6 bases, leaving 17 bases between the germline ends. CDR3 length equals 15 residues. Here the CDR3 DNA reads TGCGCCAGCAGTCAGTGGGACCTGATGCCTAATGGCTACACCTTC. Its protein product is CASSQWDLMPNGYTF.

This sequence joins TRBV9 and TRBJ2-6; TRBD1 is a possible D gene (6 bases). CDR3 length: 18 residues. The V end was cut by 5 bases, the J end by 0 bases, with 18 bases between. Germline assignment: CDR1 SGDLS and CDR2 YYNGEE. The CDR3: CASSAPGTGHSGANVLTF. The CDR3 DNA reads TGTGCCAGCAGTGCCCCGGGAACAGGGCACTCTGGGGCCAACGTCCTGACTTTC.

The table lists this clonotype with many counts. The chain employs TRBV3-1 and TRBJ2-5; D is tentatively TRBD1 or TRBD2 (5 bases each). The CDR3 extends over 14 amino acids. Trimming shortened V by 2 bases and J by 1 base, and 8 bases separated the two germline ends. CDR1 is LGHDT and CDR2 is YNNKEL in the germline V gene (reference sequence). The CDR3 nucleotides read TGTGCCAGCAGCCAATGGGGGACCCAAGAGACCCAGTACTTC. Residues: CASSQWGTQETQYF.

This clonotype showed up many times. The chain recombines TRBV28 with TRBJ2-5, with 14 bases matching TRBD2. This CDR3 is built from 17 residues. Germline V lookup: CDR1 MDHEN, CDR2 SYDVKM. J lost 2 bases, V lost 6 bases, and 8 bases had no gene match. The CDR3 coding sequence is TGTGCCAGCAGACGATTCCGACTAGCGGGGGGGCAAGAGACCCAGTACTTC. Its translation is CASRRFRLAGGQETQYF.

This clonotype was seen more than once but under ten times. The rearrangement uses TRBV5-1 and TRBJ2-3, with TRBD2 matching 12 bases. V dropped 3 bases and J dropped 0; count of bases not matched to a gene: 5. The CDR3 contains 17 residues. Germline values: CDR1 SGHRS, CDR2 YFSETQ. The CDR3 DNA reads TGCGCCAGCAGCTCACTAGCGGGGGGCACTAGCACAGATACGCAGTATTTT. Translated: CASSSLAGGTSTDTQYF.

In this sample, this clonotype turned up many times. The chain carries TRBV29-1 and TRBJ2-2, with D maybe TRBD2 (5 bases). V lost 3 bases and J lost 4, with 12 bases in between. The CDR3 spans 14 residues. Germline lookup yields CDR1 SQVTM and CDR2 ANQGSEA. CDR3 residues: CSVDSTGSTGELFF. The DNA for the CDR3 is TGCAGCGTTGACTCGACGGGGAGCACCGGGGAGCTGTTTTTT.

This clonotype was counted many times. This chain joins TRBV7-2 and TRBJ2-5, with 8 bases that match TRBD2. There are 16 residues in the CDR3. CDR1 and CDR2 from the germline V gene are SGHTA and FQGNSA. Trimming at V came to 5 bases and at J to 5 bases, leaving 13 bases not matched to a gene. The CDR3 spells CASSPGLVGDGETQYF. The DNA for the CDR3 is TGTGCCAGCAGCCCGGGACTAGTTGGGGATGGCGAGACCCAGTACTTC.

This clonotype was seen more than once but under ten times. This chain connects TRBV23-1 to TRBJ2-7; TRBD1 aligns across 7 bases. TRBV23-1 is sorted into the ORF group, with uncertain function. This CDR3 comprises 12 residues. The trim removed 11 bases at V and 3 bases at J, leaving 7 bases unmatched. The CDR3 DNA reads TGCGCCGGGATGGGACAGAACTACGAGCAGTACGTC. This translates into CAGMGQNYEQYV.

In its sample, this clonotype was seen a few times. CDR3 sequence reads: CASSLNRVGYGYTF. CDR3 nucleotides: TGTGCCAGCAGTTTAAACAGGGTCGGCTATGGCTACACCTTC. This chain uses TRBV27 with TRBJ1-2, with D perhaps matching TRBD1 (6 bases). Germline V gives CDR1 MNHEY, CDR2 SMNVEV (reference sequence). The CDR3 length is 14 residues. V lost 2 bases and J 4 bases, leaving 11 bases between the germline ends.

There are a few counts of this clonotype. This sequence joins TRBV29-1 and TRBJ2-1; D unclear. Germline V gives CDR1 SQVTM, CDR2 ANQGSEA. The CDR3 is 12 amino acids. Trimming removed 6 bases at V and 3 bases at J, with 9 bases between. CDR3 nucleotide sequence: TGCAGCGTGGCCCTGGGCTACAATGAGCAGTTCTTC. Translated: CSVALGYNEQFF.

This clonotype was observed many times. This chain uses TRBV7-6 with TRBJ2-5; possibly TRBD1 for D (5 bases). V lost 4 bases to trimming and J lost 2 bases, with 17 bases between them. CDR1 and CDR2 from the germline V gene are SGHVS and FNYEAQ. This CDR3 spans 16 amino acids. CDR3 in DNA: TGTGCCAGCAGCTCCCGGATCTGGGGCACACAAGAGACCCAGTACTTC. Its translation: CASSSRIWGTQETQYF. The variable domain in full, completed from reference TRBV7-6 and TRBJ2-5, reads GAGVSQSPRYKVTKRGQDVALRCDPISGHVSLYWYRQALGQGPEFLTYFNYEAQQDKSGLPNDRFSAERPEGSISTLTIQRTEQRDSAMYRCASSSRIWGTQETQYFGPGTRLLVL.

This clonotype showed up many times. The chain uses TRBV7-2 and TRBJ2-3, with 9 nucleotides matching TRBD2. The V segment lost 3 bases and the J segment 2 bases; nucleotides outside the gene matches: 3. Germline CDR1 reads SGHTA; CDR2 reads FQGNSA. CDR3 length: 15 amino acids. CDR3 coding DNA: TGTGCCAGCAGCTTGGGACTAGCCTTCACAGATACGCAGTATTTT. Amino acids: CASSLGLAFTDTQYF. The complete variable domain, with remaining parts taken from reference TRBV7-2 and TRBJ2-3, reads GAGVSQSPSNKVTEKGKDVELRCDPISGHTALYWYRQSLGQGLEFLIYFQGNSAPDKSGLPSDRFSAERTGGSVSTLTIQRTQQEDSAVYLCASSLGLAFTDTQYFGPGTRLTVL.

The chain employs TRBV27 and TRBJ2-5, with a weak D call TRBD1 (6 bases). Germline V gene data show CDR1 as MNHEY and CDR2 as SMNVEV (reference sequence). Deletions cut 5 bases from V and 2 bases from J, with 18 bases between. The CDR3 consists of 16 residues. CDR3 loop: CASSRQGPLGQETQYF. Written as DNA, the CDR3 is TGTGCCAGCAGTCGGCAGGGGCCCTTGGGGCAAGAGACCCAGTACTTC.

The rearrangement joins TRBV7-9 to TRBJ2-7, with D maybe TRBD1 (6 bases). CDR3 length equals 15 residues. CDR1 and CDR2 from the germline V gene are SEHNR and FQNEAQ (reference sequence). The V end lost 1 base, the J end lost 3 bases, and 13 bases lay between the germline ends. CDR3 amino acids: CASSLGSRTDYEQYF. CDR3 nucleotides: TGTGCCAGCAGCTTAGGATCCCGGACAGACTACGAGCAGTACTTC.